These 21 T cell receptor beta chains were all obtained from the same sample, sequenced in a study of response to subunit inactivated influenza vaccine. A single record per CDR3 protein comes from TCRdb applying MiXCR to the RT-PCR reads. This sample has 450,000 to 550,000 distinct CDR3 sequences, with roughly 23% found just once. The sample was CD4+ T cells sorted from PBMCs, taken roughly 5 days after vaccination. These TCRs come from a man between 50 and 59 years old who received an inactivated influenza vaccine.

The rearrangement joins TRBV12-3 or TRBV12-4 to TRBJ1-6; 7 bases are shared with TRBD1. After removal of 2 bases from V and 14 bases from J, the junction contained 6 bases not matched to a gene. The CDR3 is made up of 13 amino acids. The chain's CDR3 is CASSLQEGASLHF. CDR3 bases: TGTGCCAGCAGTTTACAGGAGGGGGCGTCCCTCCACTTT.

This clonotype was observed a handful of times. The chain carries TRBV20-1 and TRBJ1-4; TRBD1 matches 9 bases. The CDR3 totals 13 residues. Trimming cost V 6 bases and J 8 bases; bases outside gene matches: 7. Germline V lookup: CDR1 DFQATT, CDR2 SNEGSKA (reference sequence). CDR3 protein: CSAERTGAEKLFF. DNA for the CDR3: TGCAGTGCCGAGAGGACAGGGGCCGAAAAACTGTTTTTT.

The J gene is TRBJ2-7, the V gene TRBV29-1; TRBD1 matches 12 bases. The V segment lost 7 bases and the J segment 6 bases; nucleotides outside the gene matches: 4. The CDR3 is made up of 12 amino acids. From germline, CDR1 is SQVTM and CDR2 ANQGSEA. The CDR3 sequence is CSGGQGASEQYF. The CDR3 DNA reads as TGCAGCGGGGGACAGGGGGCTTCCGAGCAGTACTTC.

The CDR3 DNA reads TGTGCCAGCAGTTTTTTGGGATTTGGGGCCAACGTCCTGACTTTC. Translating gives CASSFLGFGANVLTF. The chain is built from TRBV28 and TRBJ2-6; D not certain. The V end lost 3 bases, the J end lost 3 bases, and 9 bases lay between the germline ends. This CDR3 contains 15 residues. Germline V lookup: CDR1 MDHEN, CDR2 SYDVKM.

The chain uses TRBV12-3 or TRBV12-4 and TRBJ1-5, with D unresolved. The CDR3 is 13 residues long. V was shortened by 5 bases and J by 4 bases, with 9 bases between the two germline ends. CDR3 sequence reads: CASSQSENQPQHF. The CDR3 DNA reads TGTGCCAGCAGTCAATCAGAGAATCAGCCCCAGCATTTT.

The gene calls are TRBV7-2 and TRBJ2-1, with D maybe TRBD1 (6 bases). The germline CDR1 and CDR2 sequences are SGHTA and FQGNSA. The V end was cut by 5 bases, the J end by 8 bases, with 19 bases between. The CDR3 runs 15 residues. The CDR3 reads CASSRPGQLRDEQFF. The CDR3 nucleotides are TGTGCCAGCAGCCGACCGGGACAACTTCGGGATGAGCAGTTCTTC.

This clonotype was found a few times. J is TRBJ2-7 and V is TRBV18, with D perhaps matching TRBD2 (6 bases). V was shortened by 8 bases and J by 0 bases, with 14 bases between the two germline ends. The CDR3 runs 14 residues. Germline assignment: CDR1 KGHSH and CDR2 LQKENI. The CDR3 here is CASKPDGSSYEQYF. CDR3 sequence (DNA): TGTGCCAGCAAACCCGACGGGAGCTCCTACGAGCAGTACTTC.

The chain carries TRBV5-1 and TRBJ1-4; 10 bases match TRBD1. The J segment lost 8 bases and the V segment lost 5 bases, leaving 6 bases of the junction unmatched. The CDR3 has 14 residues. The germline gives CDR1 SGHRS, CDR2 YFSETQ. CDR3 amino acids: CASRDRGQGEKLFF. CDR3 DNA sequence: TGCGCCAGCAGAGACAGGGGGCAAGGAGAAAAACTGTTTTTT.

This clonotype was seen at least ten times. This chain's CDR3 is CSARSGDQPQHF. The CDR3 nucleotides are TGCAGTGCTAGGTCAGGGGATCAGCCCCAGCATTTT. The rearrangement links TRBV20-1 to TRBJ1-5, with D possibly being TRBD1 (6 bases). V was clipped by 3 bases and J by 5 bases, with 8 bases between them. The CDR3 length is 12 residues. Germline assignment: CDR1 DFQATT and CDR2 SNEGSKA (reference sequence).

This chain links TRBV5-4 with TRBJ2-5; no clear D. CDR3 length: 13 amino acids. The germline gives CDR1 SGHNT, CDR2 YYREEE (reference sequence). V lost 3 bases, J lost 5 bases, and 11 bases lay in between. The CDR3 DNA follows: TGTGCCAGCAGCTCCGCCAGCGCTGAGACCCAGTACTTC. It specifies CASSSASAETQYF.

The rearrangement joins TRBV11-2 to TRBJ2-6, with 8 bases aligning to TRBD1. This CDR3 contains 16 residues. Germline lookup yields CDR1 SGHAT and CDR2 FQNNGV. The V and J ends lost 2 bases and 4 bases, in that order; junction bases with no gene match: 4. The CDR3 nucleotides are TGTGCCAGCAGCTTAAGACAGGGGACAGGGGCCAACGTCCTGACTTTC. Its protein product is CASSLRQGTGANVLTF.

The chain uses TRBV30 and TRBJ2-7, with D possibly being TRBD1 (5 bases). The CDR3 sequence is 15 residues long. The germline gives CDR1 GTSNPN, CDR2 SVGIG (reference sequence). Trimming removed 2 bases from V and 0 bases from J, with 14 bases in between. The CDR3 bases are TGTGCCTGGAGTTCCAACCAGGGTAGCTCCTACGAGCAGTACTTC. Amino acid sequence: CAWSSNQGSSYEQYF. Full variable domain (outside the CDR3, taken from reference TRBV30 and TRBJ2-7): SQTIHQWPATLVQPVGSPLSLECTVEGTSNPNLYWYRQAAGRGLQLLFYSVGIGQISSEVPQNLSASRPQDRQFILSSKKLLLSDSGFYLCAWSSNQGSSYEQYFGPGTRLTVT.

The table lists this clonotype with a few counts. The chain joins TRBV21-1 to TRBJ1-4. TRBV21-1 is deemed a pseudogene. The CDR3 sequence is 15 residues long. This CDR3 reads CASSKEDLFREKLFF. In DNA form, the CDR3 reads TGTGCCAGCAGCAAAGAGGACCTATTTAGGGAAAAACTGTTTTTT.

This clonotype occurred a few times. In nucleotides, the CDR3 is TGTGCCACCAGTGATCCCACGAGGGGACCGAACACAGATACGCAGTATTTT. This translates into CATSDPTRGPNTDTQYF. The chain joins TRBV24-1 to TRBJ2-3; D is perhaps TRBD1 or TRBD2 (5 bases each). Germline V gives CDR1 KGHDR, CDR2 SFDVKD. The CDR3 consists of 17 residues. V was clipped by 3 bases and J by 2 bases, with 17 bases between them.

This clonotype was picked up a small number of times. The chain carries TRBV5-1 and TRBJ1-2; D possibly corresponds to TRBD1 (5 bases). Trimming stripped 2 bases from V and 8 bases from J, with 16 bases between. Germline assignment: CDR1 SGHRS and CDR2 YFSETQ. The CDR3 has 14 residues. The DNA of the CDR3 is TGCGCCAGCAGCTTCCGGGACCTCACGGGAGGCTACACCTTC. This gives the protein CASSFRDLTGGYTF.

Only a few counts were recorded for this clonotype. The rearrangement links TRBV6-1 to TRBJ2-1; TRBD2 matches 7 bases. Trimming cost V 7 bases and J 1 base; bases outside gene matches: 7. Per the germline V gene, CDR1 is MNHNS and CDR2 is SASEGT. CDR3 length equals 15 residues. The CDR3 DNA is TGTGCCAGCATCAAAGGGGAGGGGTCCTACAATGAGCAGTTCTTC. It translates to CASIKGEGSYNEQFF.

The chain carries TRBV3-1 and TRBJ1-1; possible D gene TRBD1, 5 bases. The CDR3 runs 14 residues. Germline-derived CDR1 and CDR2 are LGHDT and YNNKEL (reference sequence). The germline V and J ends were trimmed by 4 bases and 1 base, with 10 bases remaining between them. DNA for the CDR3: TGTGCCAGCAGCCCCGGCGGGACGAACACTGAAGCTTTCTTT. It encodes CASSPGGTNTEAFF.

This sequence joins TRBV12-3 or TRBV12-4 and TRBJ2-2; possible D gene TRBD1, 6 bases. The CDR3 sequence is 17 residues long. Trimming stripped 3 bases from V and 9 bases from J, with 23 bases between. The CDR3: CASSFYQGRDVSRELFF. The CDR3 DNA is TGTGCCAGCAGTTTTTATCAGGGGCGCGATGTTTCCCGGGAGCTGTTTTTT.

This clonotype was picked up a small number of times. The chain is built from TRBV10-1 and TRBJ2-3; TRBD2 aligns across 7 bases. Germline trimming cut 4 bases from V and 3 bases from J; bases unmatched to any gene: 4. Germline V gene sequence: CDR1 WNHNN, CDR2 SYGVQD (reference sequence). The CDR3 runs 14 residues. For the CDR3, the DNA is TGCGCCAGCAGTGGAGGAGCGGGGACAGATACGCAGTATTTT. It translates to CASSGGAGTDTQYF.

The rearrangement links TRBV11-2 to TRBJ2-2, with a tentative D call TRBD1 (5 bases). CDR1 and CDR2 from the germline V gene are SGHAT and FQNNGV. Trimming cost V 5 bases and J 1 base, with 11 bases left between them. The CDR3 loop spans 15 amino acids. The CDR3 spells CASSLRQQNTGELFF. The CDR3 DNA reads as TGTGCCAGCAGCCTCAGACAGCAGAACACCGGGGAGCTGTTTTTT.

The chain joins TRBV6-1 to TRBJ2-7; the match to TRBD1 covers 8 bases. The germline gives CDR1 MNHNS, CDR2 SASEGT. The ends lost 8 bases at V and 4 bases at J; junction bases unmatched: 7. There are 13 residues in the CDR3. The CDR3 protein is CASQETGVYEQYF. CDR3 DNA sequence: TGTGCCAGCCAGGAGACAGGGGTGTACGAGCAGTACTTC.